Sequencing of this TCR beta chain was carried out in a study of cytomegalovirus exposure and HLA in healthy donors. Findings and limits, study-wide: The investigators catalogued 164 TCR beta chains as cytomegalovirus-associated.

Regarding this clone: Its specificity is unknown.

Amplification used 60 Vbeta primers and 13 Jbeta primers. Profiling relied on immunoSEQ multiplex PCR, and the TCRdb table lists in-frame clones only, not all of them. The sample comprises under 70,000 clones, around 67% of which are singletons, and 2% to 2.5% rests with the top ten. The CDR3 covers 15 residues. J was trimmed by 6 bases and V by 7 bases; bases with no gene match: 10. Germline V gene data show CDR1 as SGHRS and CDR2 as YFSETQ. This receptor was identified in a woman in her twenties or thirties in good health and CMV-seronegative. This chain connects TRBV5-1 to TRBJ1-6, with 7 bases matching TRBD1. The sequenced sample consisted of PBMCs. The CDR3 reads CASSGGSEGNSPLHF. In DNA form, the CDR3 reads TGCGCCAGCTCAGGGGGTAGCGAGGGTAATTCACCCCTCCACTTT.